This T cell receptor beta chain originates from a study of T cells in Graves' hyperthyroidism and ophthalmopathy. RNA transcripts were the template for amplifying TCR beta CDR3 regions. During a first-round RT-PCR of the TCR CDR3, the HTBI primer set was used. TCRdb re-derived calls from the multiplex PCR reads in MiXCR, one entry per CDR3 protein. Among about 180,000 distinct CDR3 sequences listed, 17% were seen once. In its sample, this clonotype was seen a few times. The antigen is undetermined. The CDR3 length is 14 residues. Germline CDR1 and CDR2: MRHNA and SNTAGT. V was clipped by 3 bases and J by 1 base; unmatched bases: 1. Study-wide findings and caveats: The blood repertoire included most of the expanded thyroid clonotypes above 0.001.

The J gene is TRBJ2-3, the V gene TRBV6-4; 7 bases agree with TRBD1. The receptor's source is a woman aged 50 to 65 with Graves' hyperthyroidism. Sample: blood. Here the CDR3 reads CASSDGQGTDTQYF. CDR3 bases: TGTGCCAGCAGTGATGGACAGGGCACAGATACGCAGTATTTT.